Included here is one TCR beta chain sequence, with context. This sample stems from a study of blood T cell repertoires in COVID-19. Study summary: Some COVID-19 samples were acute and others convalescent; all came from the United States, Italy and Spain.

Sequencing was performed with immunoSEQ multiplex PCR; in TCRdb, only in-frame clones are kept and a portion is missing. The sample holds fewer than 150,000 clones; around 81% are singletons and the top ten take about 2%. The clonotype was recovered from a man in his 70s with acute or convalescent COVID-19. Specimen: peripheral blood.

CDR3 DNA sequence: TGTGCCAGCAGTAGCTTCGACGGTGAGCAGTTCTTC. Protein: CASSSFDGEQFF. The V and J genes are TRBV9 and TRBJ2-1; no clear D gene. Trimming left V 5 bases short and J 9 bases short, with 12 bases between. The CDR3 has 12 residues. Germline V gives CDR1 SGDLS, CDR2 YYNGEE.